The 20 T cell receptor beta chains below all came from one sample that was sequenced in a study of cytomegalovirus exposure and HLA in healthy donors listed by TCRdb under 2017. The method was the immunoSEQ multiplex PCR assay. For the multiplex PCR, a mixture combining 60 forward primers for TCR Vbeta segments and 13 reverse primers for TCR Jbeta segments was used. TCRdb stores this immuneACCESS table with in-frame sequences only. Part of the clones is absent; in the studies checked, under half of the shortfall reflects unresolved V genes, and no reason is known for the rest. Counted in this sample were over 150,000 clones; approximately 80% of them appeared once. Of the sample, around a tenth falls within the top ten clones. Sample: PBMCs. These receptors were obtained from a man aged 50 to 60 in good health and CMV-seropositive.

This sequence joins TRBV9 and TRBJ1-4, with D possibly being TRBD1 (5 bases). The CDR3 contains 16 residues. V lost 1 base and J lost 3, with 13 bases in between. Germline-derived CDR1 and CDR2 are SGDLS and YYNGEE. The CDR3 here is CASSVKQAPSNEKLFF. Here the CDR3 DNA reads TGTGCCAGCAGCGTAAAACAGGCCCCCTCTAATGAAAAACTGTTTTTT.

This clone was counted a single time. The V and J genes are TRBV7-2 and TRBJ2-5; 10 positions agree with TRBD2. Germline values: CDR1 SGHTA, CDR2 FQGNSA. This CDR3 contains 15 residues. Trimming took 1 base from V and 5 from J; bases not matched to a gene: 4. Here the CDR3 reads CASSLGLAGVETQYF. CDR3 coding DNA: TGTGCCAGCAGCTTAGGTCTAGCGGGAGTGGAGACCCAGTACTTC.

V usage is TRBV30 and J usage is TRBJ2-7; the D gene is possibly TRBD1 (6 bases). There are 12 residues in the CDR3. Trimming cost V 4 bases and J 3 bases, with 10 bases left between them. CDR1 is GTSNPN and CDR2 is SVGIG in the germline V gene (reference sequence). CDR3 region: CAWTRGGYEQYF. The CDR3 DNA sequence: TGTGCCTGGACCAGAGGGGGCTACGAGCAGTACTTC.

V gene TRBV9 combines with J gene TRBJ2-5; 7 bases line up with TRBD1. The CDR3 covers 14 residues. Germline V gene data show CDR1 as SGDLS and CDR2 as YYNGEE. V gave up 3 bases and J gave up 1 base; unmatched junction bases: 3. This CDR3 is CASSEGTAQETQYF. The DNA of the CDR3 is TGTGCCAGCAGCGAGGGGACAGCCCAAGAGACCCAGTACTTC. The whole variable domain, remainder taken from reference TRBV9 and TRBJ2-5, is DSGVTQTPKHLITATGQRVTLRCSPRSGDLSVYWYQQSLDQGLQFLIQYYNGEERAKGNILERFSAQQFPDLHSELNLSSLELGDSALYFCASSEGTAQETQYFGPGTRLLVL.

This chain uses TRBV5-1 with TRBJ2-5; 7 bases are a match to TRBD1. CDR3 size: 14 residues. Germline CDR1 reads SGHRS; CDR2 reads YFSETQ. V was pared by 4 bases and J by 1 base, with 4 bases of the junction left unmatched. The CDR3, as DNA: TGCGCCAGCAGCCTTTACAGGGGCCAAGAGACCCAGTACTTC. Protein: CASSLYRGQETQYF.

This clone was seen once. The rearrangement joins TRBV11-2 to TRBJ2-7; 10 bases are a match to TRBD2. V lost 2 bases to trimming and J lost 6 bases; unmatched junction nucleotides: 13. Germline V lookup: CDR1 SGHAT, CDR2 FQNNGV. The length of the CDR3 is 17 residues. CDR3 sequence (DNA): TGTGCCAGCAGCTTATTGGGACTAGCGCCGGTCGGAGCCGAGCAGTACTTC. Its protein is CASSLLGLAPVGAEQYF. Supplemented by reference TRBV11-2 and TRBJ2-7, the full variable domain reads EAGVAQSPRYKIIEKRQSVAFWCNPISGHATLYWYQQILGQGPKLLIQFQNNGVVDDSQLPKDRFSAERLKGVDSTLKIQPAKLEDSAVYLCASSLLGLAPVGAEQYFGPGTRLTVT.

For the CDR3, the DNA is TGTGCCAGTAGCACCGACGGGACAGGGGACAAAGGTCTTCAGTGGGAATATAGCAATCAGCCCCAGCATTTT. Its translation: CASSTDGTGDKGLQWEYSNQPQHF. V is TRBV19 and J is TRBJ1-5, with 10 bases aligning to TRBD1. The germline gives CDR1 LNHDA, CDR2 SQIVND (reference sequence). The CDR3 consists of 24 residues. The ends lost 6 bases at V and 0 bases at J; junction bases unmatched: 29.

In this sample, this clone turned up once. The chain employs TRBV7-9 and TRBJ1-1; TRBD1 might be the D (6 bases). There are 14 residues in the CDR3. Trimming pared 2 bases from V and 1 base from J, leaving 8 bases between. Germline V CDR1 and CDR2: SEHNR, FQNEAQ (reference sequence). The CDR3 sequence is CASSLKDRNTEAFF. Written as DNA, the CDR3 is TGTGCCAGCAGCTTAAAGGACAGGAACACTGAAGCTTTCTTT. Full variable domain (outside the CDR3, taken from reference TRBV7-9 and TRBJ1-1): DTGVSQNPRHKITKRGQNVTFRCDPISEHNRLYWYRQTLGQGPEFLTYFQNEAQLEKSRLLSDRFSAERPKGSFSTLEIQRTEQGDSAMYLCASSLKDRNTEAFFGQGTRLTVV.

The V gene is TRBV7-2, the J gene TRBJ1-2, with a possible D match to TRBD1 (6 bases). The CDR3 runs to 15 residues. Germline V gene data show CDR1 as SGHTA and CDR2 as FQGNSA. Deletions cut 6 bases from V and 3 bases from J, with 17 bases between. CDR3 amino acids: CASSPSGGAYYGYTF. The CDR3 DNA sequence: TGTGCCAGCAGTCCCAGCGGGGGCGCGTACTATGGCTACACCTTC. The full variable domain, with the rest looked up from reference TRBV7-2 and TRBJ1-2, is GAGVSQSPSNKVTEKGKDVELRCDPISGHTALYWYRQSLGQGLEFLIYFQGNSAPDKSGLPSDRFSAERTGGSVSTLTIQRTQQEDSAVYLCASSPSGGAYYGYTFGSGTRLTVV.

This chain connects TRBV5-1 to TRBJ1-2, with 8 bases identical to TRBD1. The ends lost 4 bases at V and 6 bases at J; junction bases unmatched: 11. This CDR3 is built from 15 residues. The V gene's germline CDR1 is SGHRS and CDR2 YFSETQ. As DNA, the CDR3 is TGCGCCAGCAGCAGGGGGGACAGGAGGGATGATGGCTACACCTTC. It codes for CASSRGDRRDDGYTF. Looking up the rest from reference TRBV5-1 and TRBJ1-2 gives the full variable domain: KAGVTQTPRYLIKTRGQQVTLSCSPISGHRSVSWYQQTPGQGLQFLFEYFSETQRNKGNFPGRFSGRQFSNSRSEMNVSTLELGDSALYLCASSRGDRRDDGYTFGSGTRLTVV.

The V and J genes are TRBV29-1 and TRBJ1-2; no definite D call. The V end lost 7 bases, the J end lost 3 bases, and 12 bases lay between the germline ends. Germline CDR1 SQVTM, CDR2 ANQGSEA. The CDR3 loop spans 12 amino acids. Here the CDR3 reads CSAEGGDYGYTF. The CDR3 region has the DNA TGCAGCGCCGAGGGCGGGGACTATGGCTACACCTTC.

For the CDR3, the DNA is TGTGCCTCCTCGGGAGGGGTAAGGAACACTGAAGCTTTCTTT. Amino acids: CASSGGVRNTEAFF. This sequence joins TRBV10-3 and TRBJ1-1, with D tentatively TRBD1 (5 bases). CDR3 length: 14 residues. The V gene's germline CDR1 is ENHRY and CDR2 SYGVKD. Trimming cost V 11 bases and J 1 base, with 17 bases left between them.

This chain uses TRBV4-2 with TRBJ2-7; D ambiguous. V was shortened by 1 base and J by 3 bases, with 10 bases between the two germline ends. The CDR3 extends over 14 amino acids. Looked up from germline, CDR1 is LGHNA and CDR2 is YNFKEQ. The CDR3 DNA sequence: TGTGCCAGCAGCCAAGGGAACACAGTCTACGAGCAGTACTTC. Protein sequence: CASSQGNTVYEQYF.

With regard to this clone: The sample carries other DNA sequences with the same CDR3. The V call is TRBV9, the J call TRBJ1-1; D possibly corresponds to TRBD1 (6 bases). Germline V gene data show CDR1 as SGDLS and CDR2 as YYNGEE. Trimming removed 5 bases from V and 1 base from J, with 15 bases in between. CDR3 length: 15 amino acids. CDR3 coding DNA: TGTGCCAGCAGTGCAAAGACAGGCTCGAACACTGAAGCTTTCTTT. Its protein product is CASSAKTGSNTEAFF.

This clone appeared a few times. The chain is built from TRBV2 and TRBJ2-5, with TRBD1 matching 7 bases. The germline CDR1 and CDR2 sequences are SNHLY and FYNNEI. The CDR3 contains 16 residues. The J segment lost 1 base and the V segment lost 4 bases, leaving 9 bases of the junction unmatched. CDR3 coding DNA: TGTGCCAGCAGTGTCGGGCAGGGGGTTGCCCAAGAGACCCAGTACTTC. Translated: CASSVGQGVAQETQYF.

V usage is TRBV11-2 and J usage is TRBJ2-3; 7 positions agree with TRBD1. The CDR3 loop spans 15 amino acids. Losses at the gene ends were 5 bases for V and 4 bases for J; bases not matched to a gene: 9. The germline V gene has CDR1 SGHAT and CDR2 FQNNGV. The chain's CDR3 is CASSTGQWLADTQYF. For the CDR3, the DNA is TGTGCCAGCAGCACGGGACAGTGGTTGGCAGATACGCAGTATTTT. Full variable domain (missing parts from reference TRBV11-2 and TRBJ2-3): EAGVAQSPRYKIIEKRQSVAFWCNPISGHATLYWYQQILGQGPKLLIQFQNNGVVDDSQLPKDRFSAERLKGVDSTLKIQPAKLEDSAVYLCASSTGQWLADTQYFGPGTRLTVL.

CDR3 nucleotide sequence: TGTGCCAGCAGGCAACTACAGGGTAGATTTTTATTGTCTAACTATGGCTACACCTTC. This translates into CASRQLQGRFLLSNYGYTF. The V call is TRBV28, the J call TRBJ1-2; perhaps TRBD1 as D (6 bases). The CDR3 extends over 19 amino acids. Germline V gene lookup returns CDR1 MDHEN and CDR2 SYDVKM. The ends were cut back, 6 bases at V and 0 bases at J, with 26 bases in the middle.

The chain couples TRBV2 to TRBJ1-1, with TRBD1 matching over 9 bases. Germline V gene sequence: CDR1 SNHLY, CDR2 FYNNEI. J was trimmed by 0 bases and V by 5 bases; bases with no gene match: 1. The CDR3 is 14 amino acids. The CDR3 loop reads CASSRTGVNTEAFF. The CDR3 DNA follows: TGTGCCAGCAGTCGGACAGGGGTGAACACTGAAGCTTTCTTT.

This sequence joins TRBV6-5 and TRBJ1-4; 7 bases line up with TRBD1. CDR1 is MNHEY and CDR2 is SVGAGI in the germline V gene. J was trimmed by 0 bases and V by 4 bases; bases with no gene match: 5. CDR3 length: 16 amino acids. The CDR3 bases are TGTGCCAGCAGTTTAACTGGGACAGCAACTAATGAAAAACTGTTTTTT. Protein sequence: CASSLTGTATNEKLFF.

J is TRBJ2-5 and V is TRBV2; perhaps TRBD1 as D (6 bases). Trimming removed 7 bases from V and 4 bases from J, with 16 bases in between. This CDR3 region has 14 residues. Germline V gene sequence: CDR1 SNHLY, CDR2 FYNNEI. The CDR3 DNA is TGTGCCAGCACGGTCCAGGGGAAATCAGAGACCCAGTACTTC. It is translated as CASTVQGKSETQYF.